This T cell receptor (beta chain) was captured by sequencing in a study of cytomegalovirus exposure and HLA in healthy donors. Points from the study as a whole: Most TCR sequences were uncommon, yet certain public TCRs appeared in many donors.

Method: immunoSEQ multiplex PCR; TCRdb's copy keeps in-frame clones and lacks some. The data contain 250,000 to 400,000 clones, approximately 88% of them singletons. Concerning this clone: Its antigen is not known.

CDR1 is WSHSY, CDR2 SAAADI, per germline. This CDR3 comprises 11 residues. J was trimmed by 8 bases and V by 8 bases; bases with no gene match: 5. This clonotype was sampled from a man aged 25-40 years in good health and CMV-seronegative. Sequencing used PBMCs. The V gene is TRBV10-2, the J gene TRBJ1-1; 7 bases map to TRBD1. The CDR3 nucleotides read TGCGCCAGCCAACAGGGGATCGAAGCTTTCTTT. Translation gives CASQQGIEAFF.